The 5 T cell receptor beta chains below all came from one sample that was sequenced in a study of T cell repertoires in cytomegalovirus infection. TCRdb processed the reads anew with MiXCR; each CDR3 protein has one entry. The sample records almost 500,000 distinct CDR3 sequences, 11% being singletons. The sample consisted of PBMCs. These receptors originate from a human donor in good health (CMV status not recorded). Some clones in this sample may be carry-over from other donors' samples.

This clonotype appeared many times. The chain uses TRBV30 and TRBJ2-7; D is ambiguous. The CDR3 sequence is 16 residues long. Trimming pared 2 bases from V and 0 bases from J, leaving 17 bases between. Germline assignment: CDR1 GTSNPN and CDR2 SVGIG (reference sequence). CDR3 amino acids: CAWSPPLTSHSYEQYF. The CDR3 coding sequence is TGTGCCTGGAGTCCTCCTTTAACAAGCCACTCCTACGAGCAGTACTTC.

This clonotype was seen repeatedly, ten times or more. CDR3 sequence reads: CASQIQGGGWNNEQFF. The CDR3 bases are TGTGCCAGCCAAATCCAGGGAGGGGGATGGAACAATGAGCAGTTCTTC. The chain couples TRBV6-2 or TRBV6-3 to TRBJ2-1; D perhaps matches TRBD2 (7 bases). V was shortened by 8 bases and J by 5 bases, with 22 bases between the two germline ends. Germline CDR1 reads MNHEY; CDR2 reads SVGEGT. The CDR3 spans 16 residues.

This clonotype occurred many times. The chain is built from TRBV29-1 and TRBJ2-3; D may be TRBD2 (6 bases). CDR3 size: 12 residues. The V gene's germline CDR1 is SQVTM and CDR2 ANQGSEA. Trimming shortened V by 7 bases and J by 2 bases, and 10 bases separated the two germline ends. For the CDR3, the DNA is TGCAGCGCCAGGGACTCCACAGATACGCAGTATTTT. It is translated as CSARDSTDTQYF.

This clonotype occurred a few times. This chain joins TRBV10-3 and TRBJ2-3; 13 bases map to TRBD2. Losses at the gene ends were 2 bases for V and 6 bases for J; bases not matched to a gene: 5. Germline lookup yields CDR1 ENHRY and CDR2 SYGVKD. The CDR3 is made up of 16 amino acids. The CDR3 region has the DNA TGTGCCATCAGTGAGGGGACTAGCGGGAAGTTGGATACGCAGTATTTT. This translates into CAISEGTSGKLDTQYF.

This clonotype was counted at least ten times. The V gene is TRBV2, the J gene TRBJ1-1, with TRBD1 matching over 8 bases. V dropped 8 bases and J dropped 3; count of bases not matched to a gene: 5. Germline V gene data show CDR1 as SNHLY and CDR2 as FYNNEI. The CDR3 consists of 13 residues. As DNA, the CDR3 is TGTGCCAGCGGATACAGGGGGGACACTGAAGCTTTCTTT. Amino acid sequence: CASGYRGDTEAFF.